These 16 T cell receptor beta chains came from one sample sequenced in a study of control samples from healthy donors and cancer patients. Data came from immunoSEQ multiplex PCR; TCRdb stores just in-frame clones and leaves some out. Here the sample spans some 120,000 clones, 88% being singletons. Material: blood. These receptors came from a woman aged 70-85 years in good health.

The V gene is TRBV19, the J gene TRBJ1-1; D perhaps matches TRBD1 (5 bases). The V gene's germline CDR1 is LNHDA and CDR2 SQIVND (reference sequence). V dropped 4 bases and J dropped 1 base, with 13 bases sitting between them. The CDR3 totals 15 residues. The CDR3 is CASSNPGLGNTEAFF. Written as DNA, the CDR3 is TGTGCCAGTAGTAACCCGGGACTGGGGAACACTGAAGCTTTCTTT.

The V and J genes are TRBV5-4 and TRBJ1-4, with a weak D call TRBD1 (6 bases). V lost 2 bases and J 6 bases, leaving 14 bases between the germline ends. From germline, CDR1 is SGHNT and CDR2 YYREEE (reference sequence). CDR3 size: 15 residues. DNA for the CDR3: TGTGCCAGCAGCTTAAGACAGGCGGGGGATGAAAAACTGTTTTTT. Amino acid sequence: CASSLRQAGDEKLFF.

This clone was recorded a few times. The DNA of the CDR3 is TGCGCCAGCAGCTTGGATGGGGCGGGTCAGCCCCAGCATTTT. Translated, it gives CASSLDGAGQPQHF. The chain uses TRBV5-1 and TRBJ1-5, with TRBD1 as a possible D gene (5 bases). This CDR3 is 14 amino acids long. The germline V gene has CDR1 SGHRS and CDR2 YFSETQ. V lost 0 bases and J 6 bases, leaving 10 bases between the germline ends.

The chain employs TRBV24-1 and TRBJ2-3; 10 bases match TRBD1. Trimming cost V 0 bases and J 0 bases; bases outside gene matches: 2. This CDR3 region has 17 residues. Looked up from germline, CDR1 is KGHDR and CDR2 is SFDVKD. The CDR3 is CATSDLPGQGSTDTQYF. Here the CDR3 DNA reads TGTGCCACCAGTGATTTGCCGGGACAGGGGAGCACAGATACGCAGTATTTT.

The V call is TRBV5-4, the J call TRBJ2-7; D tentatively reads TRBD1 or TRBD2 (8 bases each). In germline, CDR1 is SGHNT, CDR2 YYREEE (reference sequence). The CDR3 length is 14 residues. V was trimmed by 4 bases and J by 8 bases, leaving 19 bases between them. This chain's CDR3 is CASSPDRGLDQQYF. DNA for the CDR3: TGTGCCAGCAGCCCAGACAGGGGACTAGACCAGCAGTACTTC.

A note on this clone: One end of the junction does not line up with germline, which may come from a read error. The chain recombines TRBV3-1 (or the pseudogene TRBV3-2) with TRBJ1-5, with D hard to call. Per germline, CDR1 LGHDT and CDR2 YNNKEL (reference sequence). The CDR3 is 14 residues long. The CDR3 reads CASSPSGVNEPQHF. The CDR3 DNA follows: TGTGCCAGCAGCCCGTCGGGCGTCAATGAGCCCCAGCATTTT.

This rearrangement joins TRBV19 to TRBJ1-3; D is possibly TRBD1 (6 bases). The CDR3 spans 13 residues. Germline lookup yields CDR1 LNHDA and CDR2 SQIVND (reference sequence). Trimming cost V 3 bases and J 7 bases, with 10 bases left between them. The CDR3 DNA is TGTGCCAGTAGTATGCGTCAGGGGAACACCATATATTTT. Amino acids: CASSMRQGNTIYF.

This chain joins TRBV10-1 and TRBJ1-4; maybe TRBD1 (5 bases). The CDR3 spans 14 residues. The V gene's germline CDR1 is WNHNN and CDR2 SYGVQD (reference sequence). V lost 7 bases to trimming and J lost 8 bases, with 17 bases between them. CDR3 sequence reads: CASINGTPEEKLFF. The CDR3 DNA reads TGCGCCAGCATTAACGGGACCCCAGAGGAAAAACTGTTTTTT.

This sequence joins TRBV18 and TRBJ1-6; a weak D match, TRBD1 (5 bases). Germline assignment: CDR1 KGHSH and CDR2 LQKENI. CDR3 length: 14 residues. V was pared by 2 bases and J by 7 bases, with 9 bases between. The CDR3 reads CASSPKDKNSPLHF. CDR3 DNA sequence: TGTGCCAGCTCACCAAAGGACAAGAATTCACCCCTCCACTTT.

The chain employs TRBV2 and TRBJ2-1; TRBD1 matches at 7 bases. In germline, CDR1 is SNHLY, CDR2 FYNNEI. The V and J ends lost 5 bases and 0 bases, in that order; junction bases with no gene match: 4. The CDR3 has 15 amino acids. This CDR3 reads CASSLQGSSYNEQFF. The CDR3 bases are TGTGCCAGCAGTTTACAGGGGAGCTCCTACAATGAGCAGTTCTTC.

The gene calls are TRBV5-8 and TRBJ1-5, with D maybe TRBD1 (5 bases). Germline assignment: CDR1 SGHTS and CDR2 YDEGEE. CDR3 length: 15 amino acids. Deletions cut 6 bases from V and 0 bases from J, with 13 bases between. This CDR3 is CASTFGTYSNQPQHF. The CDR3 nucleotides are TGTGCCAGCACCTTCGGGACGTATAGCAATCAGCCCCAGCATTTT.

This chain links TRBV4-3 with TRBJ2-1; 12 positions agree with TRBD1. Trimming cost V 1 base and J 9 bases; bases outside gene matches: 4. Germline assignment: CDR1 LGHNA and CDR2 YSLEER. The CDR3 has 15 residues. The CDR3 nucleotides read TGCGCCAGCAGCCAAGCGGGACAGGGGGCCGGTGAGCAGTTCTTC. It yields the protein CASSQAGQGAGEQFF.

This clone occurred once. J is TRBJ2-5 and V is TRBV12-3 or TRBV12-4, with D possibly called TRBD1 or TRBD2 (5 bases each). The CDR3 loop spans 13 amino acids. V lost 4 bases to trimming and J lost 4 bases, with 10 bases between them. The CDR3 region has the DNA TGTGCCAGCAGTTGGACGGGGCTAGAGACCCAGTACTTC. Encoded protein: CASSWTGLETQYF.

This clone has only a few counts. The chain couples TRBV15 to TRBJ1-5, with D maybe TRBD1 (5 bases). The CDR3 sequence is 16 residues long. The V gene's germline CDR1 is LNHNV and CDR2 YYDKDF (reference sequence). Deletions cut 3 bases from V and 3 bases from J, with 15 bases between. As DNA, the CDR3 is TGTGCCACCAGCAGGGGGGGTGAAGGGGTCAATCAGCCCCAGCATTTT. Protein sequence: CATSRGGEGVNQPQHF.

This chain joins TRBV5-4 and TRBJ2-3, with 7 bases identical to TRBD2. Per the germline V gene, CDR1 is SGHNT and CDR2 is YYREEE (reference sequence). CDR3 size: 14 residues. J was trimmed by 2 bases and V by 4 bases; bases with no gene match: 4. The CDR3 protein is CASSIGGTTDTQYF. In nucleotides, the CDR3 is TGTGCCAGCAGCATCGGGGGGACCACAGATACGCAGTATTTT.

This sequence joins TRBV7-9 and TRBJ2-4; 9 bases align to TRBD1. Looked up from germline, CDR1 is SEHNR and CDR2 is FQNEAQ (reference sequence). The CDR3 contains 13 residues. V lost 3 bases, J lost 6 bases, and 0 bases stayed unmatched. The CDR3 loop reads CASSLGQGNIQYF. The CDR3 coding sequence is TGTGCCAGCAGCTTGGGACAGGGAAACATTCAGTACTTC.